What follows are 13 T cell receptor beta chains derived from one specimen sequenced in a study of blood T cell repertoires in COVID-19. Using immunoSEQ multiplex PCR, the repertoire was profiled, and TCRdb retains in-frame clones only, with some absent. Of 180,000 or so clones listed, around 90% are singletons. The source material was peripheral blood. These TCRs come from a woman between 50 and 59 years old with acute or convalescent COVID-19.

The CDR3 is CASGLADEQYF. The CDR3 region has the DNA TGTGCCAGCGGGCTAGCGGACGAGCAGTACTTC. The chain couples TRBV2 to TRBJ2-7, with TRBD2 matching 7 bases. V lost 8 bases, J lost 5 bases, and 3 bases stayed unmatched. CDR3 size: 11 residues. Germline CDR1 reads SNHLY; CDR2 reads FYNNEI.

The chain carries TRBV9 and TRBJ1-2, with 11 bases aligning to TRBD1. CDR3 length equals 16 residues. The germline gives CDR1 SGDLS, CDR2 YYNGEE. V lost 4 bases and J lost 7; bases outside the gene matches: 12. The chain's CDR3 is CASSSIPGQGASGYTF. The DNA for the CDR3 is TGTGCCAGCAGCTCGATACCAGGACAGGGGGCCAGTGGCTACACCTTC. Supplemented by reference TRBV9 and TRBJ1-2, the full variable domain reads DSGVTQTPKHLITATGQRVTLRCSPRSGDLSVYWYQQSLDQGLQFLIQYYNGEERAKGNILERFSAQQFPDLHSELNLSSLELGDSALYFCASSSIPGQGASGYTFGSGTRLTVV.

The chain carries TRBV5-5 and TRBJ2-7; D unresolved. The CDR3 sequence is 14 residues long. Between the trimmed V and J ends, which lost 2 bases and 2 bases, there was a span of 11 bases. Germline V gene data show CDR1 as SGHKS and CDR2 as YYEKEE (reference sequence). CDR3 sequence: CASSFFTEPYEQYF. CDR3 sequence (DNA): TGTGCCAGCAGCTTCTTCACGGAGCCCTACGAGCAGTACTTC.

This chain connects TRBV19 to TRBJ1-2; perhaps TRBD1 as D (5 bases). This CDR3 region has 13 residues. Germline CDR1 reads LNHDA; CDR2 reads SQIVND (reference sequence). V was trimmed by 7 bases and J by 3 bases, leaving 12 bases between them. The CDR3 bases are TGTGCCAGTAATTCAGGGAAGGACTATGGCTACACCTTC. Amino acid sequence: CASNSGKDYGYTF.

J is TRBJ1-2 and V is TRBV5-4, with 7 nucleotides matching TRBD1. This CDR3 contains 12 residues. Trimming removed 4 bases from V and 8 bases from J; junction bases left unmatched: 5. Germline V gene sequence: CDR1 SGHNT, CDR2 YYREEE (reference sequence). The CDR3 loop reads CASSPRQGGYTF. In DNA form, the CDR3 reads TGTGCCAGCAGCCCCAGACAGGGCGGCTACACCTTC.

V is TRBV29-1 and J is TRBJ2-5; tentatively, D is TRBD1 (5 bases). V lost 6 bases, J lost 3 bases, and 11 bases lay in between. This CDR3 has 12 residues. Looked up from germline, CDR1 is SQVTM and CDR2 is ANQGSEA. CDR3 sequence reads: CSVRQGKETQYF. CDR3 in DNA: TGCAGCGTGAGGCAGGGAAAAGAGACCCAGTACTTC.

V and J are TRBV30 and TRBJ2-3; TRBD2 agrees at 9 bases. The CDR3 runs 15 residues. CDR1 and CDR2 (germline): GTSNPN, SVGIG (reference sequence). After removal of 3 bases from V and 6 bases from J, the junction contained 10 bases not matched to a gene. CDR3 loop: CAWSLGGGAKDTQYF. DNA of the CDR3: TGTGCCTGGAGCCTTGGCGGGGGGGCCAAGGATACGCAGTATTTT.

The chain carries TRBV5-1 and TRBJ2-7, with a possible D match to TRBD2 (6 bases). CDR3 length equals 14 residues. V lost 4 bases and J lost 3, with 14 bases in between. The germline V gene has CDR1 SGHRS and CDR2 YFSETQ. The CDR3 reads CASSRGASDYEQYF. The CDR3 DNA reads TGCGCCAGCAGCCGCGGGGCATCGGACTACGAGCAGTACTTC.

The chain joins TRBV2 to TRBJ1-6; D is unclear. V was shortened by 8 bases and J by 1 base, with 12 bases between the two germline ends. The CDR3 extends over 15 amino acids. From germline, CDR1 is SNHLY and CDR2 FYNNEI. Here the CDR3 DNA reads TGTGCCAGCGGTAGCGTATCTTCCTATAATTCACCCCTCCACTTT. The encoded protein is CASGSVSSYNSPLHF.

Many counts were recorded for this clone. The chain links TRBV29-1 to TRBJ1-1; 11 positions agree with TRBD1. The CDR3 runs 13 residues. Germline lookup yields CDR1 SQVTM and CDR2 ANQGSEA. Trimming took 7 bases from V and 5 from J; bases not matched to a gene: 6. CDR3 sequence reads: CSARDRGGTEAFF. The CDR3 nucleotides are TGCAGCGCTAGGGACAGGGGGGGGACTGAAGCTTTCTTT.

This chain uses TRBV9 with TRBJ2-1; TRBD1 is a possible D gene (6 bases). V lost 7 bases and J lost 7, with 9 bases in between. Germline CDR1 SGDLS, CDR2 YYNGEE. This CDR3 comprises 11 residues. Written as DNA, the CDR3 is TGTGCCAGCGGGGGCGGAAATGAGCAGTTCTTC. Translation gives CASGGGNEQFF.

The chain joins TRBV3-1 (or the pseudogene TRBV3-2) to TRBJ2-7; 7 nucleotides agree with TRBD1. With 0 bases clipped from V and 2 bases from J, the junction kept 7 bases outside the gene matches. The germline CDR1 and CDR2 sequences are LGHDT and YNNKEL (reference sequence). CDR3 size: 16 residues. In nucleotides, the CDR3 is TGTGCCAGCAGCCAAGACGCTCGACAGGGCCCCTACGAGCAGTACTTC. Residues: CASSQDARQGPYEQYF.

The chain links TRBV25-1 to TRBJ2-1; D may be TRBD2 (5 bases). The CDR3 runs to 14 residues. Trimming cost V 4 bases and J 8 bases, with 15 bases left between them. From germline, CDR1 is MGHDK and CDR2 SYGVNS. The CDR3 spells CASSAPVDLDEQFF. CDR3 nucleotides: TGTGCCAGCAGTGCCCCAGTGGACTTGGATGAGCAGTTCTTC.